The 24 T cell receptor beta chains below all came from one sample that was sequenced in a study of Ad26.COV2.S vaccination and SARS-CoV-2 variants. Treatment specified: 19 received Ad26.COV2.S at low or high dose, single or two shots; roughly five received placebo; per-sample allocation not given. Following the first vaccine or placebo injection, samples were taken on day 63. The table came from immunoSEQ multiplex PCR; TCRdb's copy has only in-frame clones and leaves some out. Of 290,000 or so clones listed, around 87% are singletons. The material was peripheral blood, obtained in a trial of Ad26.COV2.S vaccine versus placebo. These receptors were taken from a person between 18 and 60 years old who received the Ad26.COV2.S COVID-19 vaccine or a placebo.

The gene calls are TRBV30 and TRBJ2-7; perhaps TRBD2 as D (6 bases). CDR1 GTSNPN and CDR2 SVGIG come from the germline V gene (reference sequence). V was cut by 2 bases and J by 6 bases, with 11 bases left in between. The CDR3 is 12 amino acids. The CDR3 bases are TGTGCCTGGAGTATCACTAGCCGCGAGCAGTACTTC. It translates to CAWSITSREQYF. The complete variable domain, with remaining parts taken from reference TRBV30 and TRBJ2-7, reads SQTIHQWPATLVQPVGSPLSLECTVEGTSNPNLYWYRQAAGRGLQLLFYSVGIGQISSEVPQNLSASRPQDRQFILSSKKLLLSDSGFYLCAWSITSREQYFGPGTRLTVT.

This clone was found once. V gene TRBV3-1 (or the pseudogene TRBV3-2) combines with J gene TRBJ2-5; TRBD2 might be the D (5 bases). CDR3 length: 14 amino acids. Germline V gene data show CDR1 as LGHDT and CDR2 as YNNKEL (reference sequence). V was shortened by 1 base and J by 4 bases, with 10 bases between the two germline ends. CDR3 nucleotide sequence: TGTGCCAGCAGCCAAGGAGCGACTACAGAGACCCAGTACTTC. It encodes CASSQGATTETQYF.

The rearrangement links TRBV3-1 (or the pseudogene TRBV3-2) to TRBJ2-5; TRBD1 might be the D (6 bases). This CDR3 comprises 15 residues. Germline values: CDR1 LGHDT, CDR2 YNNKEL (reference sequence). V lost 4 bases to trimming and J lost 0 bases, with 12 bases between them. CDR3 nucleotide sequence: TGTGCCAGCAGCCCAGGGGAAAGGGACCAAGAGACCCAGTACTTC. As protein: CASSPGERDQETQYF.

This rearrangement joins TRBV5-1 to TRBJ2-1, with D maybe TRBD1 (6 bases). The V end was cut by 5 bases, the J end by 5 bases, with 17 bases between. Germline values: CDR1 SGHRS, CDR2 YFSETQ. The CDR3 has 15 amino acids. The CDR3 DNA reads TGCGCCAGCAGATCTGCACAGGGAAGGCACAATGAGCAGTTCTTC. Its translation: CASRSAQGRHNEQFF.

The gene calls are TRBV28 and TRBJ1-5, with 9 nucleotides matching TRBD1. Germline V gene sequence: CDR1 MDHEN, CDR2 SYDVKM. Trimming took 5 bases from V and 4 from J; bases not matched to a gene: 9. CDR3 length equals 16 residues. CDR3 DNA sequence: TGTGCCAGCAGTCCGCCGGGACAGGGATGGAATCAGCCCCAGCATTTT. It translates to CASSPPGQGWNQPQHF. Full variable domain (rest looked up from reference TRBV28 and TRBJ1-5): DVKVTQSSRYLVKRTGEKVFLECVQDMDHENMFWYRQDPGLGLRLIYFSYDVKMKEKGDIPEGYSVSREKKERFSLILESASTNQTSMYLCASSPPGQGWNQPQHFGDGTRLSIL.

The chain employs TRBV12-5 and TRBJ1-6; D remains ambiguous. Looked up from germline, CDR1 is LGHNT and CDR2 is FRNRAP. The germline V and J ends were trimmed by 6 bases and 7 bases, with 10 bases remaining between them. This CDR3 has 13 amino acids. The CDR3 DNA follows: TGTGCTAGTGGCCTGGACGGAAATTCACCCCTCCACTTT. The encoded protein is CASGLDGNSPLHF.

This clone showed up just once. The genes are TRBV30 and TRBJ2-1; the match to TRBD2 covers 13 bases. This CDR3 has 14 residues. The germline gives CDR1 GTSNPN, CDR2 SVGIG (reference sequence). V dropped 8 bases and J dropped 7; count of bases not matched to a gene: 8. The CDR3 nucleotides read TGTGCCGCCGGACTAGCGGGGGTCGGGAATGAGCAGTTCTTC. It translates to CAAGLAGVGNEQFF.

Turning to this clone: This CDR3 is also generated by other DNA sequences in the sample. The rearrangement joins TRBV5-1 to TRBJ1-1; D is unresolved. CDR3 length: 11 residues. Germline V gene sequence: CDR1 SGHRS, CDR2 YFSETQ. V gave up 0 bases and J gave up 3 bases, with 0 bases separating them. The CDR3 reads CASSLDTEAFF. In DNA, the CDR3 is TGCGCCAGCAGCTTGGACACTGAAGCTTTCTTT. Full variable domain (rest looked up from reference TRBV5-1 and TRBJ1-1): KAGVTQTPRYLIKTRGQQVTLSCSPISGHRSVSWYQQTPGQGLQFLFEYFSETQRNKGNFPGRFSGRQFSNSRSEMNVSTLELGDSALYLCASSLDTEAFFGQGTRLTVV.

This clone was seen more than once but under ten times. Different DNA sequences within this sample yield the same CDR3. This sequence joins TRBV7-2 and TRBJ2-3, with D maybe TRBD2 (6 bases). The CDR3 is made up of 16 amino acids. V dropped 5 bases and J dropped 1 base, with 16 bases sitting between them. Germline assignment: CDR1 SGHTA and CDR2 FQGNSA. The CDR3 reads CASSLLAGRGTDTQYF. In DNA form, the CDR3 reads TGTGCCAGCAGCCTCCTTGCGGGACGGGGCACAGATACGCAGTATTTT.

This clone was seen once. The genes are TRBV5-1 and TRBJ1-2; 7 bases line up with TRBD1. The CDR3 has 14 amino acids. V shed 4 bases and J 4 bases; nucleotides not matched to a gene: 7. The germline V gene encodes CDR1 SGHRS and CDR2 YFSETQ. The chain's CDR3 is CASSPYRGVYGYTF. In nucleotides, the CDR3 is TGCGCCAGCAGCCCGTACAGGGGAGTCTATGGCTACACCTTC.

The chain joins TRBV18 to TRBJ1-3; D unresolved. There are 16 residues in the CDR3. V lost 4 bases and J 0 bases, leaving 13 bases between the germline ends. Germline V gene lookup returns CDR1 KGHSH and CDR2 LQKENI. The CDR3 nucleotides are TGTGCCAGCTCACTCCCGAACGGGCCCTCTGGAAACACCATATATTTT. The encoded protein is CASSLPNGPSGNTIYF.

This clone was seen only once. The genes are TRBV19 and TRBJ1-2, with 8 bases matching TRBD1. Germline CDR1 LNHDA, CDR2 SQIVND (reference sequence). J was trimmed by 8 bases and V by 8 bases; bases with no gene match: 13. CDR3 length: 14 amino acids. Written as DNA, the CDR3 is TGTGCCAGTGCCAGACAGGGGCGCTTGGAGGGCTACACCTTC. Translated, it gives CASARQGRLEGYTF.

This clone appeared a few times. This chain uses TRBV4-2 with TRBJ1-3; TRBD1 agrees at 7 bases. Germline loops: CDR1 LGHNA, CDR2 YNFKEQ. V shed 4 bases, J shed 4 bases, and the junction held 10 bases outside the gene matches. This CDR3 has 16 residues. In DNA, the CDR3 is TGTGCCAGCAGCCCGAACAGGTTAGGGGGCGGAAACACCATATATTTT. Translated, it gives CASSPNRLGGGNTIYF.

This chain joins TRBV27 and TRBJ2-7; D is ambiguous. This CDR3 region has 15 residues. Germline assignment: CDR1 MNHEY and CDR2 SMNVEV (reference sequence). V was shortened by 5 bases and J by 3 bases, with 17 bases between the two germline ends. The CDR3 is CASSPSAYSIYEQYF. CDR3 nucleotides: TGTGCCAGCAGTCCCTCGGCCTATAGTATCTACGAGCAGTACTTC.

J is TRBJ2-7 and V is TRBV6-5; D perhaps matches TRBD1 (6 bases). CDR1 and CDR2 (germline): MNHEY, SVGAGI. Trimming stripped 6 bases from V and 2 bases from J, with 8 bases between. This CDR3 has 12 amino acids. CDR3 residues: CASSGDTYEQYF. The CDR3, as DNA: TGTGCCAGCAGCGGGGACACCTACGAGCAGTACTTC.

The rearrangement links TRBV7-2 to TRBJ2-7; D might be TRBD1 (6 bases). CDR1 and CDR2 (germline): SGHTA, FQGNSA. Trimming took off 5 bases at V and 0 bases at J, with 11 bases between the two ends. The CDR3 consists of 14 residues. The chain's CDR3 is CASSTNRDSYEQYF. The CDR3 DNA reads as TGTGCCAGCAGCACTAACAGGGACTCCTACGAGCAGTACTTC. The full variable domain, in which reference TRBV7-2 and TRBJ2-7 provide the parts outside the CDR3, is GAGVSQSPSNKVTEKGKDVELRCDPISGHTALYWYRQSLGQGLEFLIYFQGNSAPDKSGLPSDRFSAERTGGSVSTLTIQRTQQEDSAVYLCASSTNRDSYEQYFGPGTRLTVT.

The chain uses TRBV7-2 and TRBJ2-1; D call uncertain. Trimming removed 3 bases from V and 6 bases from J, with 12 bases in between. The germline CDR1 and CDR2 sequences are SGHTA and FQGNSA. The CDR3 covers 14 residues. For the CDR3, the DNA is TGTGCCAGCAGCTTTCTTATGAGCGCCAATGAGCAGTTCTTC. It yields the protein CASSFLMSANEQFF.

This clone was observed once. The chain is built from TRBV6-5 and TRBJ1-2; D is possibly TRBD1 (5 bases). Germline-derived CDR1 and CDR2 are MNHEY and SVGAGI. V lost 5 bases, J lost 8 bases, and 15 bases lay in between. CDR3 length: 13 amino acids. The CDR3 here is CASSLDSILGYTF. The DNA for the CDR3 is TGTGCCAGCAGTCTAGACAGCATCCTCGGCTACACCTTC.

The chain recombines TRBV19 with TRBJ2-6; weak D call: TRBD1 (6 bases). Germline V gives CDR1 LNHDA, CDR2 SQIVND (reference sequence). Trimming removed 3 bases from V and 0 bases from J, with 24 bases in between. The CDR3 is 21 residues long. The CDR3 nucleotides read TGTGCCAGTAGTATCGCCGTCTGGGGCAGGGGAAACCGCTCTGGGGCCAACGTCCTGACTTTC. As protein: CASSIAVWGRGNRSGANVLTF.

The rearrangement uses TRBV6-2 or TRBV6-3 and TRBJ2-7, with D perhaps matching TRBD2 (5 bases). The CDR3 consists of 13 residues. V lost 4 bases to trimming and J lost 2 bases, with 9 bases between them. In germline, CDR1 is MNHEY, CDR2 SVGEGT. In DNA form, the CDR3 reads TGTGCCAGCAGTTGGCCGGGAACCTACGAGCAGTACTTC. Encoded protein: CASSWPGTYEQYF.

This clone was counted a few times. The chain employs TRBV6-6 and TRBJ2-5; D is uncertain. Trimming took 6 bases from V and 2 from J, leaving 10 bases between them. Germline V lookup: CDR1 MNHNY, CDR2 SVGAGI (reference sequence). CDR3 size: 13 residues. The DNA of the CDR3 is TGTGCCAGCAGCCTCCCCCAGCAAGAGACCCAGTACTTC. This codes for CASSLPQQETQYF.

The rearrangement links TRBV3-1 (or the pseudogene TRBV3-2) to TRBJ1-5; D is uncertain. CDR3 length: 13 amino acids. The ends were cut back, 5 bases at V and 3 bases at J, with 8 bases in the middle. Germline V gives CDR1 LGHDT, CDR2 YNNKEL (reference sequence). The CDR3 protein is CASSSGLNQPQHF. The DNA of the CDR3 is TGTGCCAGCAGCAGTGGCCTCAATCAGCCCCAGCATTTT.

The CDR3 reads CASSEFQRDGYTF. As DNA, the CDR3 is TGTGCCAGCAGTGAATTCCAGCGAGATGGCTACACCTTC. This chain joins TRBV25-1 and TRBJ1-2; no clear D gene. V gave up 1 base and J gave up 6 bases, with 9 bases separating them. The CDR3 has 13 residues. Germline-derived CDR1 and CDR2 are MGHDK and SYGVNS.

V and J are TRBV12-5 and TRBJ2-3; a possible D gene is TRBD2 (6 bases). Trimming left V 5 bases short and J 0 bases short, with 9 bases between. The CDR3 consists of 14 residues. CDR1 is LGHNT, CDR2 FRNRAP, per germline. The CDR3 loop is CASGLAFSTDTQYF. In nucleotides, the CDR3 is TGTGCTAGTGGTCTAGCGTTTAGCACAGATACGCAGTATTTT. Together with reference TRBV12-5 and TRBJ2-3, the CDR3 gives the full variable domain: DARVTQTPRHKVTEMGQEVTMRCQPILGHNTVFWYRQTMMQGLELLAYFRNRAPLDDSGMPKDRFSAEMPDATLATLKIQPSEPRDSAVYFCASGLAFSTDTQYFGPGTRLTVL.